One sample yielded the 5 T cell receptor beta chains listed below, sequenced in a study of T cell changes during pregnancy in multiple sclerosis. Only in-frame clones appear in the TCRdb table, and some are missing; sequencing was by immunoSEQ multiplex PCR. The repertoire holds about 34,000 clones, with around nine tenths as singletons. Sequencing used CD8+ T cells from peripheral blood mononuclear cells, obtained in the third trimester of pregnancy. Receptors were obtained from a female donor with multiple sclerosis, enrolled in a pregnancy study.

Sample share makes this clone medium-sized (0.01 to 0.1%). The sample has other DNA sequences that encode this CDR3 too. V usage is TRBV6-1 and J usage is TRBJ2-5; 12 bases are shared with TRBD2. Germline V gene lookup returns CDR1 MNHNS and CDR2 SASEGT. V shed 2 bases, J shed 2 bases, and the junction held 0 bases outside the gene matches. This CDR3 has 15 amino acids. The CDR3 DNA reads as TGTGCCAGCAGTGAACTAGCGGGGGGGCAAGAGACCCAGTACTTC. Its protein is CASSELAGGQETQYF.

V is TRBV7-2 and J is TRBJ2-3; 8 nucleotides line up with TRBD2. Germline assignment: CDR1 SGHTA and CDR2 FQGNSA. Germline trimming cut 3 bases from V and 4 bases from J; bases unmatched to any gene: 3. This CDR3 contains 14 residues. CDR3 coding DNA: TGTGCCAGCAGCTTCCCGGGGGGGTCAGATACGCAGTATTTT. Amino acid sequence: CASSFPGGSDTQYF.

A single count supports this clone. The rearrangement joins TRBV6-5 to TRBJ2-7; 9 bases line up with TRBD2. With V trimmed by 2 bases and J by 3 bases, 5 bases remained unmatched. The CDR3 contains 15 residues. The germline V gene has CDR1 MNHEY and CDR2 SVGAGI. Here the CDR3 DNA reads TGTGCCAGCAGTTACGGGCCTAGCGGGGACTACGAGCAGTACTTC. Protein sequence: CASSYGPSGDYEQYF.

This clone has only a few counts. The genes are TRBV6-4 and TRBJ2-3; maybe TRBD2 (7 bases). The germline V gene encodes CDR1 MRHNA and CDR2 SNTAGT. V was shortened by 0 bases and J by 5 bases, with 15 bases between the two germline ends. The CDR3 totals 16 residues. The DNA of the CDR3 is TGTGCCAGCAGTGACTCGAGTGGGGGGGCCAGAGATACGCAGTATTTT. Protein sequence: CASSDSSGGARDTQYF.

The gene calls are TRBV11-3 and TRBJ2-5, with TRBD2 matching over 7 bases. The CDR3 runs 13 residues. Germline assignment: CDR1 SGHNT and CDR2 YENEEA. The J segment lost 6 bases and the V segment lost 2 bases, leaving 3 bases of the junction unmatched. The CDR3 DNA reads TGTGCCAGCAGCTTACGGGGGGAGAAGACCCAGTACTTC. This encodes CASSLRGEKTQYF.